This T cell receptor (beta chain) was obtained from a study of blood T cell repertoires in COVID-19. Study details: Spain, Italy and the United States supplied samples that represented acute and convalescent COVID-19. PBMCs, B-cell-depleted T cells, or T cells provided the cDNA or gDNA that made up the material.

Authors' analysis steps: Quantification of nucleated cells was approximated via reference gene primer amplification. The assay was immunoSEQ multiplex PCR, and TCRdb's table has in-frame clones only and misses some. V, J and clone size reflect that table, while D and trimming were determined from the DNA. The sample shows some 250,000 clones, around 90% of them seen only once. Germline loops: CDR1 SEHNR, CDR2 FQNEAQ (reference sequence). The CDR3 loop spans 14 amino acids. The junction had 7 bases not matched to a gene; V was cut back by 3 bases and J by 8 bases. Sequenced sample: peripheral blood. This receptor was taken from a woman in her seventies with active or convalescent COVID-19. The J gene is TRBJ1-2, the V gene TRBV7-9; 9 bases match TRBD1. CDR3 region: CASSFGQGFGGYTF. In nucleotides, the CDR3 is TGTGCCAGCAGCTTTGGACAGGGGTTCGGGGGCTACACCTTC.